A selection of T cell receptor beta chains follows, all from one sample in a study of cytomegalovirus exposure and HLA in healthy donors. Assay used: immunoSEQ multiplex PCR; TCRdb lists only in-frame clones, some missing. The table has roughly 120,000 clones, 9.5% seen once. Sequenced input: PBMCs. The source of these receptors is a young man in good health and CMV-seronegative. Each CDR3 is given with its conserved first and last residue.

j_call v_call cdr3_aa
TRBJ1-5 TRBV19 CASSRPGTASNQPQHF
TRBJ2-7 TRBV11-2 CASSLPGGSPYEQYF
TRBJ2-1 TRBV6-1 CASSDQPGQGFEQFF
TRBJ1-2 TRBV6-1 CASSERGGGYTF
TRBJ1-1 TRBV12-5 CASGLVLLSNTEAFF
TRBJ2-5 TRBV10-1 CASSESGAGGLETQYF
TRBJ1-6 TRBV7-9 CASTQTTGFGSPLHF
TRBJ2-5 TRBV2 CASSEGGGRQETQYF
TRBJ2-1 TRBV9 CASSVSGQGADNEQFF
TRBJ2-6 TRBV28 CASSLSGSGANVLTF
TRBJ2-2 TRBV7-3 CASSLTGQVATYTGELFF
TRBJ2-5 TRBV7-9 CATRRGGQETQYF
TRBJ2-7 TRBV29-1 CSAQGSYEQYF
TRBJ1-5 TRBV28 CASSLSPGQGAQPQHF
TRBJ1-4 TRBV18 CASSPPSGKLFF
TRBJ1-5 TRBV30 CAWRPRGSDQPQHF
TRBJ2-2 TRBV28 CASSPTGTTGELFF
TRBJ1-6 TRBV18 CASSPSSDNSPLHF
TRBJ1-5 TRBV2 CASTEARGQGRQPQHF
TRBJ1-1 TRBV5-6 CASTSMPGTEAFF
TRBJ1-4 TRBV5-1 CASSPDRGGLFF
TRBJ2-2 TRBV7-7 CASSSMAGRETGELFF
TRBJ2-1 TRBV28 CASSLRLAGNEQFF
TRBJ2-1 TRBV4-1 CASSHLDWTSGRSNEQFF
NA TRBV10-1 CASSVGSQYEQYF
TRBJ2-1 TRBV4-1 CASSQDRRGSSYNEQFF
TRBJ1-1 TRBV19 CASSMGGGRRTEAFF
TRBJ1-4 TRBV4-1 CASSPRNRGTNEKLFF
TRBJ1-1 TRBV2 CASSEARDSEAFF
TRBJ2-7 TRBV19 CASSIPGQASYEQYF
TRBJ1-2 TRBV29-1 CSVVNNNGYTF
NA TRBV28 CASSLLRTYEQYF
TRBJ2-3 TRBV19 CASSMGGGLIQGTDTQYF
TRBJ2-5 TRBV5-1 CASSLGSGQETQYF
TRBJ2-3 TRBV28 CASSLLAGVTDTQYF
TRBJ1-1 TRBV16 CASSQSRGDTEAFF
TRBJ1-2 TRBV15 CATSRPQGAGDGSNYGYTF
TRBJ2-1 TRBV7-2 CASSLEYSRLVWFF
TRBJ1-4 TRBV5-1 CASSLQGREEEKLFF
TRBJ1-4 TRBV6-1 CASSVRTGAREKLFF